This TCR beta chain was observed in a study of blood T cell repertoires in COVID-19. Study background: Samples taken during acute and convalescent COVID-19 were collected in the United States, Italy and Spain. T cells, B-cell-depleted T cells, or PBMCs supplied cDNA or gDNA.

Assay used: immunoSEQ multiplex PCR; TCRdb lists only in-frame clones, some missing. This sample has some 150,000 clones, with around 87% found just once. Germline assignment: CDR1 GTSNPN and CDR2 SVGIG (reference sequence). CDR3 length equals 15 residues. V lost 2 bases to trimming and J lost 4 bases; unmatched junction nucleotides: 8. This clone appeared a few times. The receptor comes from a woman aged 45 to 65 with active or convalescent COVID-19. Material: peripheral blood. The chain employs TRBV30 and TRBJ1-1; 9 nucleotides align to TRBD1. The CDR3 reads CAWSLDRGMFTEAFF. The CDR3 DNA is TGTGCCTGGAGTCTGGACAGGGGCATGTTCACTGAAGCTTTCTTT.